This TCR beta chain was found in a study of T-cell memory formation after mild COVID-19 (dated by TCRdb to the early 2020s). Background on the whole study: TCR sequence clusters from the two donors were largely donor specific. Two young, previously healthy adult volunteers made up the cohort, one male and one female. Longitudinal TCRalpha and TCRbeta repertoire sequencing tracked T-cell clones expanding and contracting after mild COVID-19 in two donors. General findings and caveats noted by the study authors: Clones that contracted from day 15 to 85 showed balanced CD4/CD8 phenotypes, whereas a second wave of clones that expanded from day 15 to 37 leaned towards CD4+. Only two mild cases were covered in the study, and larger cohorts including severe cases with pre-infection samples were considered necessary. Contracting CD4+ clones turned up mainly in the CM and EM memory subsets, whereas EMRA was where CD8+ clones were enriched. The second-wave clones that peaked on day 37 were not confirmed to be SARS-CoV-2 specific. Some responding clones were detected in pre-infection memory, which suggested that pre-existing cross-reactive memory T cells had joined the SARS-CoV-2 response.

The germline ends are 8 bases apart after V is trimmed by 0 bases and J by 7 bases. The CDR3 goes from the cysteine to the phenylalanine over 14 residues. Just the 42-base CDR3 DNA is kept, in frame starting at base 1. CDR1 and CDR2 are read off the germline V gene (reference sequence) as SGHNT and YYREEE. The reads were generated on an Illumina NovaSeq 6000. TCRalpha and TCRbeta cDNA libraries were built by 5'RACE with constant-segment primers, adding sample barcodes and unique molecular identifiers. RNA was extracted from every sample with Trizol reagent. The libraries were amplified in two PCR steps, and the second step added a second sample barcode and Illumina TruSeq adapters. Libraries were sequenced on an Illumina NovaSeq with 2 x 150 bp paired-end reads. Per the original workflow: Reads were demultiplexed and collapsed into UMI-guided consensus sequences with migec v1.2.7. Using mixcr v2.1.11, UMI consensuses were aligned to TRA and TRB V and J templates and then assembled into clonotypes. Expanded or contracted clonotypes were those called significant by both edgeR and NoisET, with noise models trained on biological replicates. For edgeR calls, the thresholds were a false discovery rate-adjusted p below 0.01 and a log2 fold-change of 1. As an exploratory analysis of dynamics, PCA with hierarchical clustering was applied to max-normalized trajectories of the 1000 most abundant clonotypes. The CD4 or CD8 phenotype of responding clones was assigned using the separately sequenced CD4+ and CD8+ repertoires. TCRdb itself trimmed the public reads at Q25 with fastp, ran MiXCR and retained productive beta chains. Every distinct CDR3 protein forms one entry, paired with its most common genes and DNA. TCRdb's processing, not the authors', yielded these V and J calls. Here the sample has about 270,000 distinct CDR3 sequences; roughly 17% occur a single time. Of the sample, approximately 23% is held by the ten largest clones.

Ficoll-Paque density gradient centrifugation was used to isolate PBMCs. This clonotype was seen more than once but under ten times. What this receptor recognizes is not known. No per-base quality is available; no much larger clone lies one base away. The chain is made from TRBV5-4 and TRBJ1-6, with an unclear D gene assignment. This clonotype was sampled from a man aged 18 to 29 who had mild COVID-19 (a few samples of this study predate the infection). The sample titles of this study are shuffled in the database, so cell type and time point are left out; the donor was told from shared clones. Sequencing was carried out using PBMCs or a T cell subset sorted from them (not recorded which). In nucleotide form, the sequence is TGTGCCAGCAGCTTGGTGGGCCCGAATTCACCCCTCCACTTT. Translated, this gives CASSLVGPNSPLHF.